The clone carrying this TCR beta chain was counted only a few times. Its cognate antigen is unknown. TCR beta cDNA libraries included unique molecular identifiers. From the PCR reads, TCRdb called clonotypes with MiXCR, one entry per CDR3 protein. The data show hundreds of thousands of distinct CDR3 sequences, 44% seen once. The data were taken from a study of post-analysis software for immune sequencing data. Broader study findings: Strong co-clustering by F measure was seen for same-batch samples.

The clonotype originates from a girl aged 5 to 17 with multiple sclerosis. The sample consisted of blood.

The CDR3 DNA reads TGTGCCAGCAGTTCCGGTAGCAGACGCCTTACTTACGAGCAGTACTTC. This gives the protein CASSSGSRRLTYEQYF. V usage is TRBV12-3 or TRBV12-4 and J usage is TRBJ2-4; D call uncertain. The J call may be incorrect, as the DNA end agrees better with TRBJ2-7. This CDR3 comprises 16 residues.